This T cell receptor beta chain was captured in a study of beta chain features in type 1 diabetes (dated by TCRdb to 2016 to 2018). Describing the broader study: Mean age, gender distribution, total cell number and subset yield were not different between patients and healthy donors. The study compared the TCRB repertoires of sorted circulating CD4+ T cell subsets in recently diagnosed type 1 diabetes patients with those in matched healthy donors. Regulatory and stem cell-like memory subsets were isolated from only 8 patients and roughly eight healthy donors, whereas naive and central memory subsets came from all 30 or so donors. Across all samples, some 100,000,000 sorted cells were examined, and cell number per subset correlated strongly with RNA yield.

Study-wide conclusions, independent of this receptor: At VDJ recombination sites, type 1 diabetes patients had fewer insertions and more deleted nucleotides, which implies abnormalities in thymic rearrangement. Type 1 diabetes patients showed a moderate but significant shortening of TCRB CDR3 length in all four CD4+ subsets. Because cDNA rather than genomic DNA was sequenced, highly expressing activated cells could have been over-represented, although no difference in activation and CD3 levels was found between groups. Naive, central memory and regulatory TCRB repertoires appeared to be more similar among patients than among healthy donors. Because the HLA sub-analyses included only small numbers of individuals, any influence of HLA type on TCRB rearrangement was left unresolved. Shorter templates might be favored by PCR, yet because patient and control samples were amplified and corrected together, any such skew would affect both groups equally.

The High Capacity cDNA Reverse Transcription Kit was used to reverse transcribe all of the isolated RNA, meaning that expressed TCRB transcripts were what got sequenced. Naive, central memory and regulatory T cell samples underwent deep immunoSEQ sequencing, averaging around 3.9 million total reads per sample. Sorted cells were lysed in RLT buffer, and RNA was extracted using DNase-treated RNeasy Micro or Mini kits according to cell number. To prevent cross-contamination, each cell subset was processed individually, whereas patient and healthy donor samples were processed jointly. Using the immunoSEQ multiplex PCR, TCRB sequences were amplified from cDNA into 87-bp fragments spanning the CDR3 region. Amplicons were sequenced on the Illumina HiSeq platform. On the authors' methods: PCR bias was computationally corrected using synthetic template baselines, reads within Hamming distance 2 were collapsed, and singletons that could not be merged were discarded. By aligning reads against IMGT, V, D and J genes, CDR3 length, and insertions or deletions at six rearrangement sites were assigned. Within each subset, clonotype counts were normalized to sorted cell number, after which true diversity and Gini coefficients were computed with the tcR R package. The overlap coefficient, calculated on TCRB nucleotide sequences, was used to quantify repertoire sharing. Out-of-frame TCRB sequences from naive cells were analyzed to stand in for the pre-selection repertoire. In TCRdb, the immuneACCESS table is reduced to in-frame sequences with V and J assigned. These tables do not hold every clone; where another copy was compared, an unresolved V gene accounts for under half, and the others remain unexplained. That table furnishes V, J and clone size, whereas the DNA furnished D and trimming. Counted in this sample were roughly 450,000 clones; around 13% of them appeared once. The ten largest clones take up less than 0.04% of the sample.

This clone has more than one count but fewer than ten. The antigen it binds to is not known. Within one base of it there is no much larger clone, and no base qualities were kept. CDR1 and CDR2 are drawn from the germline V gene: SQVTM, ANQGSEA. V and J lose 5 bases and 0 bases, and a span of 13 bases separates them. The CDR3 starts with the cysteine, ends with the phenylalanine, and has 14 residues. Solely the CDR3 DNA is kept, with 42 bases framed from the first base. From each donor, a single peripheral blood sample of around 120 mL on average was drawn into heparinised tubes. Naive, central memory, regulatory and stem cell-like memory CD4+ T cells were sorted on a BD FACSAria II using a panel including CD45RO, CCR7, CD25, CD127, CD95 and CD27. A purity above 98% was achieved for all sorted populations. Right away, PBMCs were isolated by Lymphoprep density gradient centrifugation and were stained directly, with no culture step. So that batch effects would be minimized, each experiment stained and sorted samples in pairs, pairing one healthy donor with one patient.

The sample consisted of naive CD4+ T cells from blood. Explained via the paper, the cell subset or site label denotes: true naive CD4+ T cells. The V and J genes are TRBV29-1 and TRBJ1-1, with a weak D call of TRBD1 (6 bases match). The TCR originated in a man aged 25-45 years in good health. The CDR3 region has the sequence CSVKTRGLNTEAFF. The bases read TGCAGCGTTAAAACCAGGGGCCTGAACACTGAAGCTTTCTTT.